This T cell receptor (beta chain) was identified in a study of identical twins. Findings of the study overall: Excess low generation probability was seen in twin-shared out-of-frame alpha sequences. These conclusions were based on statistical analysis (cross-sectional, not following the same donors).

A universal primer site arose from template switching, and cDNA bore unique molecular identifiers. TCRdb independently ran MiXCR on the 5' RACE reads; one entry per CDR3 protein. This table has nearly 900,000 distinct CDR3 sequences, approximately 13% appearing once. CDR3 length equals 16 residues. Trimming took off 8 bases at V and 3 bases at J, with 19 bases between the two ends. The germline V gene encodes CDR1 KGHSH and CDR2 LQKENI. This clonotype was seen more than once but under ten times. The antigen remains unidentified. The sample also formed part of further work on yellow fever vaccine responses in identical twins. That work adds: Each twin's T cell response to the vaccine was reported to look partly convergent and partly personalized.

This receptor was taken from a woman aged 18-29 years in good health. The chain is built from TRBV18 and TRBJ2-2, with D perhaps TRBD2 (7 bases). The specimen sequenced was PBMCs. The CDR3 nucleotides are TGTGCCAGCACACTCCCTGGCGGGGGCTACACCGGGGAGCTGTTTTTT. It codes for CASTLPGGGYTGELFF.